Listed below are T cell receptor beta chains from one sample, sequenced in a study of T-cell memory formation after mild COVID-19. TCRdb processed the 5' RACE reads anew with MiXCR; each CDR3 protein has one entry. The data show approximately 490,000 distinct CDR3 sequences, about 20% seen once. The source material was PBMCs or a T cell subset sorted from them (not recorded which). These receptors were obtained from an adult woman who had mild COVID-19 (a few samples of this study predate the infection). Cell type and time point are not known. Each CDR3 is given with its conserved first and last residue. D genes are given only for firm matches. Not all rows give a size; the values are once, few, many and, for expanded clones, a class.

j_call | clone_size | v_call | d_call | cdr3_aa | cdr3_nt
TRBJ2-1 | . | TRBV7-3 | . | CASSLNPRSEQFF | TGTGCCAGCAGCTTAAACCCTCGGAGTGAGCAGTTCTTC
TRBJ1-1 | . | TRBV20-1 | . | CSAPIGWNTEAFF | TGCAGTGCTCCTATAGGGTGGAACACTGAAGCTTTCTTT
TRBJ2-7 | . | TRBV20-1 | . | CSGVDLRSSYEQYF | TGCAGTGGCGTAGACCTAAGGAGCTCCTACGAGCAGTACTTC
TRBJ2-5 | . | TRBV7-3 | . | CASSLGGATQETQYF | TGTGCCAGCAGCTTAGGTGGGGCGACGCAAGAGACCCAGTACTTC
TRBJ2-2 | few | TRBV4-2 | . | CASSHYVAPNTGELFF | TGTGCCAGCAGCCACTACGTAGCTCCGAACACCGGGGAGCTGTTTTTT
TRBJ1-2 | . | TRBV2 | TRBD1 | CASSEDRVYGYTF | TGTGCCAGCTCCGAGGACAGGGTGTATGGCTACACCTTC
TRBJ1-2 | . | TRBV13 | TRBD1 | CASSFDRVNGYTF | TGTGCCAGCAGCTTCGACAGGGTAAATGGCTACACCTTC
TRBJ2-7 | few | TRBV6-2/TRBV6-3 | . | CASRDFSGEQYF | TGTGCCAGCAGGGACTTTTCGGGGGAGCAGTACTTC
TRBJ2-1 | few | TRBV5-5 | . | CASSWPGRNEQFF | TGTGCCAGCAGCTGGCCGGGACGTAATGAGCAGTTCTTC
TRBJ1-2 | . | TRBV20-1 | . | CSAEAGNNYGYTF | TGCAGTGCTGAGGCAGGGAACAACTATGGCTACACCTTC
TRBJ2-7 | . | TRBV4-1 | . | CASSQDPPRALATYEQYF | TGCGCCAGCAGCCAAGACCCTCCTCGAGCGCTAGCCACCTACGAGCAGTACTTC
TRBJ1-1 | . | TRBV3-1 | . | CASSHGVVGNTEAFF | TGTGCCAGCAGCCACGGCGTCGTTGGGAACACTGAAGCTTTCTTT
TRBJ2-1 | . | TRBV7-2 | TRBD2 | CASSLRGTSLNEQFF | TGTGCCAGCAGCTTAAGGGGGACTAGCCTAAATGAGCAGTTCTTC
TRBJ2-3 | . | TRBV20-1 | TRBD1 | CSARGRGGGQYF | TGCAGTGCTAGAGGACGAGGGGGCGGGCAGTATTTT
TRBJ2-5 | . | TRBV7-2 | . | CASSLLHLQETQYF | TGTGCCAGCAGCTTACTGCACCTCCAAGAGACCCAGTACTTC